This entry is about one T cell receptor beta chain. Per the original methods: Reference gene primer amplification in the assay estimated nucleated cell counts. Data came from immunoSEQ multiplex PCR; TCRdb stores just in-frame clones and leaves some out. That table furnishes V, J and clone size, whereas the DNA furnished D and trimming. The sample yields about 160,000 clones, about 80% seen once. This sample is drawn from a study of blood T cell repertoires in COVID-19. Study in general: Sources were T cells, B-cell-depleted T cells, or PBMCs; the material itself was cDNA or gDNA.

Cohort assignment relied on participant-reported clinical history. Trimming took off 5 bases at V and 0 bases at J, with 13 bases between the two ends. Per the germline V gene, CDR1 is SGHVS and CDR2 is FQNEAQ. This CDR3 spans 15 amino acids. This TCR derives from a woman aged 55 to 70 who had recovered from COVID-19. The specimen sequenced was PBMCs or T cells enriched from blood (not recorded which). This chain uses TRBV7-8 with TRBJ1-1, with a tentative D call TRBD1 (5 bases). The CDR3 loop is CASSLKGRLNTEAFF. The CDR3 DNA sequence: TGTGCCAGCAGCCTTAAGGGGCGGTTGAACACTGAAGCTTTCTTT.